This T cell receptor beta chain comes out of a study of PD-L1 blockade in urothelial cancer. Study at large: Atezolizumab was started by patients in 2014 at 1,200 mg intravenously every 3 weeks. Blood analysis was done at 3 weeks (second dose) and 6 weeks after treatment began. Reported median T cell count for blood samples was around 140,000.

Germline lookup yields CDR1 MDHEN and CDR2 SYDVKM. V was cut by 3 bases and J by 6 bases, with 8 bases left in between. The CDR3 consists of 12 residues. Here immunoSEQ multiplex PCR was the method, and the copy in TCRdb shows in-frame clones only, minus some. The sample lists some 45,000 clones; approximately 88% were seen once. This sequence joins TRBV28 and TRBJ1-1, with TRBD1 as a possible D gene (6 bases). The sequencing used PBMCs, collected around atezolizumab (anti-PD-L1) treatment. This sequence originates from an older man with urothelial cancer. This CDR3 is CASSFSGAEAFF. CDR3 bases: TGTGCCAGCAGTTTTTCAGGGGCTGAAGCTTTCTTT.